This T cell receptor beta chain was recorded in a study of OX40 agonist ivuxolimab in advanced cancers. About the study: Head and neck, renal cell, melanoma or hepatocellular carcinoma were the cancers that dose-escalation patients had. Study-level points and caveats: Clonal expansion by week 6 occurred in CD4+ and CD8+ blood T cells (at 0.1 to 3.0 mg/kg).

Comment on this clone: Its specificity is unknown.

V gave up 7 bases and J gave up 6 bases, with 15 bases separating them. The CDR3 extends over 13 amino acids. Germline assignment: CDR1 MNHEY and CDR2 SVGAGI. Here immunoSEQ multiplex PCR was the method, and the copy in TCRdb shows in-frame clones only, minus some. The data contain 100,000 to 110,000 clones, 89% of them singletons. This clonotype was obtained from an adult with an advanced solid tumor such as melanoma, head and neck, liver or kidney cancer. The chain uses TRBV6-5 and TRBJ1-1; TRBD1 might be the D (6 bases). Source: CD4+ or CD8+ T cells sorted from blood, taken in a trial of the OX40 agonist ivuxolimab. This CDR3 reads CASTKTGLAEAFF. Written as DNA, the CDR3 is TGTGCCAGCACCAAGACAGGTTTGGCTGAAGCTTTCTTT.